This entry features one TCR beta chain sequence. The CDR3 runs to 12 residues. Trimming took 6 bases from V and 3 from J, leaving 9 bases between them. Germline V gene sequence: CDR1 MNHEY, CDR2 SVGAGI. The primer mix had 60 Vbeta and 13 Jbeta primers. The method was immunoSEQ multiplex PCR; TCRdb's version includes in-frame clones alone and lacks a portion of them. Of about 120,000 clones in the sample, more than 60% were seen once. This sample was included in a study of cytomegalovirus exposure and HLA in healthy donors. Background on the study: Previous work identified some 120 million unique TCR beta sequences from 200 million or so T cells. Ancestry clustering placed around 80% of several hundred genotyped donors in the Caucasian-associated cluster.

The chain recombines TRBV6-5 with TRBJ2-7; no clear D. Material: PBMCs. This receptor was taken from a man aged 40-55 years in good health and CMV-seropositive. The CDR3 reads CASSRLGYEQYF. The CDR3 nucleotides read TGTGCCAGCAGCAGGTTAGGCTACGAGCAGTACTTC.